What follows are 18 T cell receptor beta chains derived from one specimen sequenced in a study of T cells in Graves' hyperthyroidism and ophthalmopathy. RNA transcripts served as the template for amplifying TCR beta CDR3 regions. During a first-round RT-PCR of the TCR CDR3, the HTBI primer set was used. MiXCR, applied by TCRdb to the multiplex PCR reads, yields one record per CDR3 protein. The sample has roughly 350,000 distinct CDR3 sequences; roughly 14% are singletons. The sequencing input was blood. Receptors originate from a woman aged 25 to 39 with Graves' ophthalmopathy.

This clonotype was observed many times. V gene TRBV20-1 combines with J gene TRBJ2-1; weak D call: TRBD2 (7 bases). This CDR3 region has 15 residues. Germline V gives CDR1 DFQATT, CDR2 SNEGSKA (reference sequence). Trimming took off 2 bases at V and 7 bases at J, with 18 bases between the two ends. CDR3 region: CSARKSGGNLNEQFF. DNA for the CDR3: TGCAGTGCTAGAAAATCGGGGGGCAACTTAAATGAGCAGTTCTTC.

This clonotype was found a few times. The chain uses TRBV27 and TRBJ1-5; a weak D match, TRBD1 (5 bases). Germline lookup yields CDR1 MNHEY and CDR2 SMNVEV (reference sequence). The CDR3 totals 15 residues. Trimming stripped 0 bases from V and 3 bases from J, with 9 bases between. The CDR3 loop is CASSLSWGNNQPQHF. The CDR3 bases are TGTGCCAGCAGTTTATCTTGGGGGAACAATCAGCCCCAGCATTTT.

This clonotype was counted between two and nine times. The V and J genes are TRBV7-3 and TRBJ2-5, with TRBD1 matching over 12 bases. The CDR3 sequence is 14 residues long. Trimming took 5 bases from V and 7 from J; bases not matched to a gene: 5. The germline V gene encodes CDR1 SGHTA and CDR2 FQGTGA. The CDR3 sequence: CASSAGQGASTQYF. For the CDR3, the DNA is TGTGCCAGCAGCGCGGGACAGGGGGCGTCGACCCAGTACTTC.

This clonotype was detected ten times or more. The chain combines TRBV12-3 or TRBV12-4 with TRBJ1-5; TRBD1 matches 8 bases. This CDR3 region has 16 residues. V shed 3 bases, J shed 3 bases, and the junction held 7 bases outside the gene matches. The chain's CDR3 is CASSLFGQGYNQPQHF. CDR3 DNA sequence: TGTGCCAGCAGTTTGTTTGGACAGGGCTACAATCAGCCCCAGCATTTT.

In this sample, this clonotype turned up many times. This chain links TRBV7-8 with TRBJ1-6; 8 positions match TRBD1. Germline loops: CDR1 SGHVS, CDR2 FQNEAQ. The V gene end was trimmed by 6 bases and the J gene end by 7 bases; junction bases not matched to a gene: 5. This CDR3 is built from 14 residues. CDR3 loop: CASRLRQGNSPLHF. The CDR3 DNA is TGTGCCAGCAGACTCAGACAGGGGAATTCACCCCTCCACTTT.

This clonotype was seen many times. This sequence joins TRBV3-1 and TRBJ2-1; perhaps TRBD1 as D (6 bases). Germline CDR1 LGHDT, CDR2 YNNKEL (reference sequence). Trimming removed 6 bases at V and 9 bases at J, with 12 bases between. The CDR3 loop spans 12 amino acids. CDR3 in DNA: TGTGCCAGCAGTACAGGGAGAGGTGAGCAGTTCTTC. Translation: CASSTGRGEQFF.

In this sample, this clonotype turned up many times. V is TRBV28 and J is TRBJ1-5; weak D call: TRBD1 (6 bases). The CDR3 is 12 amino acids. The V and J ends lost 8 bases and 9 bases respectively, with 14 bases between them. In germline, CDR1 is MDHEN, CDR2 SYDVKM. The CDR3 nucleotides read TGTGCCAGCGGGCTGGGGGCAGGGCCCCAGCATTTT. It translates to CASGLGAGPQHF.

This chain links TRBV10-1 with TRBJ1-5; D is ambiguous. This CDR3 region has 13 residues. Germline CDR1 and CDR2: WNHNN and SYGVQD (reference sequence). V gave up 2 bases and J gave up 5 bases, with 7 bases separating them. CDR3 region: CASSESWDQPQHF. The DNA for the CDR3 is TGCGCCAGCAGTGAGAGTTGGGATCAGCCCCAGCATTTT.

The CDR3 sequence: CASSLELRSPQHF. The CDR3 bases are TGCGCCAGCAGCTTGGAGTTGCGTTCGCCCCAGCATTTT. The chain couples TRBV5-1 to TRBJ1-5; D is undetermined. CDR1 is SGHRS, CDR2 YFSETQ, per germline. V was cut by 0 bases and J by 9 bases, with 10 bases left in between. The CDR3 has 13 residues.

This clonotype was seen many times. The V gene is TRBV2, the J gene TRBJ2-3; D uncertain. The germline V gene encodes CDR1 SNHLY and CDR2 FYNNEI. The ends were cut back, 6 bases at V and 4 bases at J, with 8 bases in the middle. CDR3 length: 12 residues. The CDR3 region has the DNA TGTGCCAGCAGGGGTCAGGCAGATACGCAGTATTTT. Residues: CASRGQADTQYF.

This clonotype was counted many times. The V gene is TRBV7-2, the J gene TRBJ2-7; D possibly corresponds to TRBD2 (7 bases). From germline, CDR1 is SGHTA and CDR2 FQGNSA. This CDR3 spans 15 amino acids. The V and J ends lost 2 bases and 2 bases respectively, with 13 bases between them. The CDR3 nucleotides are TGTGCCAGCAGCTTACGGGGGGCAGGGACCTACGAGCAGTACTTC. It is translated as CASSLRGAGTYEQYF.

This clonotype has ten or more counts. The CDR3: CASSQGPGLVSEAFF. Written as DNA, the CDR3 is TGTGCCAGCAGCCAAGGTCCGGGTCTGGTTTCTGAAGCTTTCTTT. The V gene is TRBV3-1, the J gene TRBJ1-1; D remains unclear. The CDR3 runs 15 residues. Germline assignment: CDR1 LGHDT and CDR2 YNNKEL (reference sequence). V was shortened by 1 base and J by 6 bases, with 15 bases between the two germline ends. The full variable domain, in which reference TRBV3-1 and TRBJ1-1 provide the parts outside the CDR3, is DTAVSQTPKYLVTQMGNDKSIKCEQNLGHDTMYWYKQDSKKFLKIMFSYNNKELIINETVPNRFSPKSPDKAHLNLHINSLELGDSAVYFCASSQGPGLVSEAFFGQGTRLTVV.

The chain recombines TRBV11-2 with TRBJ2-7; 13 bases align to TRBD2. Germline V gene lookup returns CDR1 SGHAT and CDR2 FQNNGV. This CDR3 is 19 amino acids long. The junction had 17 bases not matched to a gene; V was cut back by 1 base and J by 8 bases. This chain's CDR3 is CASSLGPLLAGGPGRKQYF. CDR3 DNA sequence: TGTGCCAGCAGCTTAGGCCCCCTACTAGCGGGAGGGCCCGGTAGGAAGCAGTACTTC.

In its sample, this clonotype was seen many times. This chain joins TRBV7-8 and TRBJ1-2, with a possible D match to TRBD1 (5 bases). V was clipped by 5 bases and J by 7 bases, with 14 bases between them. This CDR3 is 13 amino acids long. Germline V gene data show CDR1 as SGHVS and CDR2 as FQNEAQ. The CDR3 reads CASSQRTGAGYTF. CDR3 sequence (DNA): TGTGCCAGCAGCCAGCGGACCGGGGCTGGCTACACCTTC.

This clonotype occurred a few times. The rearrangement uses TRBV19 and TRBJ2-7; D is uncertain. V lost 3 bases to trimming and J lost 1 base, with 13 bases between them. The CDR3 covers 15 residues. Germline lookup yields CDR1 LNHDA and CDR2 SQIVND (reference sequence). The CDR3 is CASSIFSGPSYEQYF. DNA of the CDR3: TGTGCCAGTAGTATTTTCTCTGGGCCTTCCTACGAGCAGTACTTC.

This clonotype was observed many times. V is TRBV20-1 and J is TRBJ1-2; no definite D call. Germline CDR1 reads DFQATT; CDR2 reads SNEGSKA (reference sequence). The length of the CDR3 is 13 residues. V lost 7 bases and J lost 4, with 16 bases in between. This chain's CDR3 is CSGAPPGPYGYTF. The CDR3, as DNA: TGCAGTGGGGCCCCACCTGGACCCTATGGCTACACCTTC.

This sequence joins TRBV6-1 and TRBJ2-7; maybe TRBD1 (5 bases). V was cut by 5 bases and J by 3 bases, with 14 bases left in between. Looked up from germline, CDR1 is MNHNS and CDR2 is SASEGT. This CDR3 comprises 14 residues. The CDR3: CASSLDSQFYEQYF. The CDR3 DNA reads TGTGCCAGCAGTCTAGACAGCCAGTTCTACGAGCAGTACTTC.

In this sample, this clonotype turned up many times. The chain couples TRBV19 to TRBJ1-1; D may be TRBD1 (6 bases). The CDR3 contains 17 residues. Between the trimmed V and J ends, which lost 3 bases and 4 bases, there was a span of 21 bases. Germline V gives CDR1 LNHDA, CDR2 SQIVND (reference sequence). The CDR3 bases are TGTGCCAGTAGTATGTTGGGGGCGAGGCTGCGGCCCACTGAAGCTTTCTTT. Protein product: CASSMLGARLRPTEAFF.